Below, 10 T cell receptor beta chains from the same sample are listed, as sequenced in a study of OX40 agonist ivuxolimab in advanced cancers. The protocol was immunoSEQ multiplex PCR, while the TCRdb copy is restricted to in-frame clones and leaves out a portion. Here the sample spans 77,000 or so clones, around 85% being singletons. Here the sequenced sample was CD4+ or CD8+ T cells sorted from blood, taken in a trial of the OX40 agonist ivuxolimab. These receptors were collected from an adult with an advanced solid tumor such as melanoma, head and neck, liver or kidney cancer.

V and J are TRBV19 and TRBJ2-1; 11 bases are shared with TRBD2. Germline CDR1 LNHDA, CDR2 SQIVND (reference sequence). The CDR3 is 16 amino acids. V shed 4 bases, J shed 2 bases, and the junction held 4 bases outside the gene matches. CDR3 nucleotides: TGTGCCAGTAGTACTAGCGGGAGGTCCCCCTACAATGAGCAGTTCTTC. Its translation is CASSTSGRSPYNEQFF.

In this sample, this clone turned up a few times. The chain uses TRBV29-1 and TRBJ1-3; D is perhaps TRBD1 (5 bases). This CDR3 has 15 residues. Germline V gene sequence: CDR1 SQVTM, CDR2 ANQGSEA. The V end lost 4 bases, the J end lost 0 bases, and 13 bases lay between the germline ends. CDR3 sequence: CSVVEGTNSGNTIYF. The CDR3 DNA follows: TGCAGCGTTGTGGAGGGGACCAACTCTGGAAACACCATATATTTT.

The CDR3 region is CASRGPGWSLHF. Written as DNA, the CDR3 is TGTGCCAGCCGGGGGCCGGGTTGGTCCCTCCACTTT. V is TRBV30 and J is TRBJ1-6; the D gene is possibly TRBD1 (6 bases). Trimming removed 8 bases from V and 14 bases from J, with 19 bases in between. This CDR3 spans 12 amino acids. Looked up from germline, CDR1 is GTSNPN and CDR2 is SVGIG (reference sequence).

The chain is built from TRBV5-1 and TRBJ2-1; a weak D match, TRBD1 (6 bases). Germline CDR1 reads SGHRS; CDR2 reads YFSETQ. V lost 0 bases and J 13 bases, leaving 17 bases between the germline ends. The CDR3 totals 14 residues. The CDR3 coding sequence is TGCGCCAGCAGCTTGGGCGAACCCCCGGGACAACAGTTCTTC. It translates to CASSLGEPPGQQFF.

This sequence joins TRBV2 and TRBJ2-5; no definite D call. Per germline, CDR1 SNHLY and CDR2 FYNNEI. The CDR3 is 11 residues long. Trimming stripped 7 bases from V and 0 bases from J, with 3 bases between. CDR3 amino acids: CASTYQETQYF. The DNA of the CDR3 is TGTGCCAGCACCTACCAAGAGACCCAGTACTTC.

V and J are TRBV7-8 and TRBJ2-3; 7 positions agree with TRBD1. Trimming took 6 bases from V and 10 from J; bases not matched to a gene: 7. The germline gives CDR1 SGHVS, CDR2 FQNEAQ. The length of the CDR3 is 12 residues. The CDR3 sequence: CASSPLGGAQYF. The DNA of the CDR3 is TGTGCCAGCAGTCCACTAGGGGGCGCGCAGTATTTT.

V gene TRBV4-2 combines with J gene TRBJ2-6; a weak D match, TRBD1 (5 bases). Per germline, CDR1 LGHNA and CDR2 YNFKEQ. Trimming left V 1 base short and J 3 bases short, with 13 bases between. There are 17 residues in the CDR3. DNA of the CDR3: TGTGCCAGCAGCCAAGTTTTCCAGGGCAGTGGGGCCAACGTCCTGACTTTC. Its protein is CASSQVFQGSGANVLTF.

The chain links TRBV5-1 to TRBJ2-7, with 11 bases that match TRBD1. The CDR3 is made up of 15 amino acids. J gave up 5 bases and V 1 base, and 5 bases lay outside the gene matches. Germline values: CDR1 SGHRS, CDR2 YFSETQ. This CDR3 is CASSLTDRGPDEQYF. Here the CDR3 DNA reads TGCGCCAGCAGCTTGACGGACAGGGGGCCTGACGAGCAGTACTTC.

This chain links TRBV7-9 with TRBJ1-2; 10 bases line up with TRBD1. The CDR3 has 12 residues. Germline-derived CDR1 and CDR2 are SEHNR and FQNEAQ (reference sequence). V lost 4 bases, J lost 14 bases, and 7 bases stayed unmatched. In DNA, the CDR3 is TGTGCCAGCAGCTCAGACAGGGGGCCTAGGACCTTC. Residues: CASSSDRGPRTF.

The chain carries TRBV28 and TRBJ2-1; the D gene is possibly TRBD2 (6 bases). CDR3 length: 15 amino acids. Trimming pared 6 bases from V and 0 bases from J, leaving 12 bases between. Germline values: CDR1 MDHEN, CDR2 SYDVKM. The CDR3 region is CASRPSGGSYNEQFF. As DNA, the CDR3 is TGTGCCAGCAGGCCTTCCGGGGGCTCCTACAATGAGCAGTTCTTC.